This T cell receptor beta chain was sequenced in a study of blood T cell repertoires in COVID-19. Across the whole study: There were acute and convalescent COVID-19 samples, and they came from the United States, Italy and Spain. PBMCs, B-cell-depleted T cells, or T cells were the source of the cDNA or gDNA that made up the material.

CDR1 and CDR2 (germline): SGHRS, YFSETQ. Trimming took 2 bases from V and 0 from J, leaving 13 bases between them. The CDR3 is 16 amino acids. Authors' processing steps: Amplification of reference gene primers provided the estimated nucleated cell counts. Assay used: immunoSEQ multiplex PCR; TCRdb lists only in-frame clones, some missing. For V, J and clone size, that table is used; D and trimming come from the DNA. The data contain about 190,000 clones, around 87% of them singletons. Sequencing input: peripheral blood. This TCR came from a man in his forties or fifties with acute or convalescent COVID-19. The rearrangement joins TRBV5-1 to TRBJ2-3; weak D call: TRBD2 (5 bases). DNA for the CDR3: TGCGCCAGCAGCTTTGGAGGTCCTGCTAGCACAGATACGCAGTATTTT. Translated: CASSFGGPASTDTQYF.